The 17 T cell receptor beta chains below come from one sample, sequenced in a study of shared clonotypes between healthy human individuals. The protocol was immunoSEQ multiplex PCR, while the TCRdb copy is restricted to in-frame clones and leaves out a portion. The sample has approximately 2,300,000 clones, around 93% seen once. What was sequenced was naive CD4+ T cells from PBMCs. Stated subset: CD45RA+ positively selected. Source of these receptors: a man younger than 35 in good health. Some clones in this sample may be carry-over from other donors' samples.

The chain joins TRBV28 to TRBJ2-3, with unresolved D. Trimming took off 4 bases at V and 4 bases at J, with 3 bases between the two ends. The length of the CDR3 is 11 residues. Germline V gene data show CDR1 as MDHEN and CDR2 as SYDVKM. The CDR3 nucleotides are TGTGCCAGCAGTTACCCAGATACGCAGTATTTT. Translation gives CASSYPDTQYF.

The sample holds one count of this clone. The rearrangement links TRBV6-5 to TRBJ2-5, with D possibly TRBD1 on 6 matching bases. The CDR3 is made up of 14 amino acids. CDR1 MNHEY and CDR2 SVGAGI come from the germline V gene. The V end lost 2 bases, the J end lost 4 bases, and 11 bases lay between the germline ends. This CDR3 reads CASSYLQGRETQYF. CDR3 bases: TGTGCCAGCAGTTACCTCCAGGGGCGAGAGACCCAGTACTTC.

CDR3 sequence reads: CASSSRALKKLFF. The CDR3 DNA reads TGTGCCAGCAGTTCGCGGGCATTGAAAAAACTGTTTTTT. The chain combines TRBV28 with TRBJ1-4; no clear D. CDR3 length: 13 residues. V was pared by 4 bases and J by 9 bases, with 12 bases between. Germline lookup yields CDR1 MDHEN and CDR2 SYDVKM. The complete variable domain, with remaining parts taken from reference TRBV28 and TRBJ1-4, reads DVKVTQSSRYLVKRTGEKVFLECVQDMDHENMFWYRQDPGLGLRLIYFSYDVKMKEKGDIPEGYSVSREKKERFSLILESASTNQTSMYLCASSSRALKKLFFGSGTQLSVL.

V and J are TRBV5-4 and TRBJ2-7; D is ambiguous. Germline loops: CDR1 SGHNT, CDR2 YYREEE (reference sequence). The CDR3 runs to 13 residues. V was clipped by 2 bases and J by 3 bases, with 9 bases between them. DNA of the CDR3: TGTGCCAGCAGCTTAGGCCCTAACTACGAGCAGTACTTC. Translation: CASSLGPNYEQYF.

The J gene is TRBJ2-5, the V gene TRBV5-1; 7 bases are shared with TRBD2. The ends lost 8 bases at V and 4 bases at J; junction bases unmatched: 8. The CDR3 is 13 amino acids. Germline V CDR1 and CDR2: SGHRS, YFSETQ. The CDR3 DNA follows: TGCGCCAGTGATCACGCGGGAGCAGAGACCCAGTACTTC. Its protein product is CASDHAGAETQYF.

Concerning this clone: Distinct nucleotide sequences in the sample also encode this CDR3. CDR3 in amino acids: CASSKAYEQYF. The CDR3 coding sequence is TGTGCCAGCAGTAAAGCCTACGAGCAGTACTTC. The J gene is TRBJ2-7, the V gene TRBV7-9; D gene uncertain. V was clipped by 6 bases and J by 2 bases, with 5 bases between them. The CDR3 spans 11 residues. Germline assignment: CDR1 SEHNR and CDR2 FQNEAQ (reference sequence).

The V and J genes are TRBV12-5 and TRBJ1-2, with no clear D. Looked up from germline, CDR1 is LGHNT and CDR2 is FRNRAP. The CDR3 is 13 residues long. Trimming left V 1 base short and J 4 bases short, with 7 bases between. The CDR3 region is CASGLGQRYGYTF. The CDR3 bases are TGTGCTAGTGGTTTGGGGCAGCGCTATGGCTACACCTTC.

V is TRBV25-1 and J is TRBJ1-5, with unresolved D. V dropped 3 bases and J dropped 0 bases, with 6 bases sitting between them. CDR1 is MGHDK, CDR2 SYGVNS, per germline. CDR3 length equals 14 residues. The CDR3, as DNA: TGTGCCAGCAGTGACAGGTATAGCAATCAGCCCCAGCATTTT. It specifies CASSDRYSNQPQHF.

The V gene is TRBV25-1, the J gene TRBJ2-6; 8 positions agree with TRBD2. V lost 5 bases and J lost 0; bases outside the gene matches: 3. Germline lookup yields CDR1 MGHDK and CDR2 SYGVNS. The CDR3 runs to 16 residues. The CDR3 is CASSPAGGSGANVLTF. The DNA of the CDR3 is TGTGCCAGCAGTCCGGCGGGGGGCTCTGGGGCCAACGTCCTGACTTTC.

The genes are TRBV28 and TRBJ1-5; no definite D call. CDR1 and CDR2 from the germline V gene are MDHEN and SYDVKM. Trimming cost V 4 bases and J 2 bases, with 12 bases left between them. The CDR3 has 15 amino acids. The CDR3, as DNA: TGTGCCAGCAGTTCCGGCCGCCGAGGCAATCAGCCCCAGCATTTT. Encoded protein: CASSSGRRGNQPQHF.

The chain uses TRBV28 and TRBJ2-3; D call uncertain. CDR3 length: 19 amino acids. The V end lost 0 bases, the J end lost 0 bases, and 19 bases lay between the germline ends. CDR1 and CDR2 (germline): MDHEN, SYDVKM. The CDR3: CASSLWYRGYTTSTDTQYF. DNA of the CDR3: TGTGCCAGCAGTTTATGGTATCGTGGGTATACAACTAGCACAGATACGCAGTATTTT.

The chain carries TRBV27 and TRBJ1-1; D ambiguous. CDR3 size: 13 residues. V lost 2 bases and J 3 bases, leaving 7 bases between the germline ends. The germline gives CDR1 MNHEY, CDR2 SMNVEV (reference sequence). CDR3: CASSLVGYTEAFF. The CDR3 DNA reads as TGTGCCAGCAGTTTAGTGGGTTACACTGAAGCTTTCTTT.

This rearrangement joins TRBV7-3 to TRBJ2-3; no definite D call. This CDR3 contains 16 residues. The germline V gene has CDR1 SGHTA and CDR2 FQGTGA. With 5 bases removed from V and 2 bases from J, the gap between germline ends came to 17 bases. For the CDR3, the DNA is TGTGCCAGCAGCCCTCAGCCTACACCCTACACAGATACGCAGTATTTT. Protein product: CASSPQPTPYTDTQYF.

V is TRBV21-1 and J is TRBJ2-7; the table's D call TRBD2 went unverified against the DNA. TRBV21-1 is a pseudogene segment. The CDR3 has 17 amino acids. CDR3 region: CASSKGGTAGGIYEQYF. The CDR3 nucleotides are TGTGCCAGCAGCAAAGGGGGCACAGCGGGAGGGATCTACGAGCAGTACTTC.

This sequence joins TRBV4-1 and TRBJ2-7, with D perhaps matching TRBD1 or TRBD2 (6 bases each). V was trimmed by 3 bases and J by 5 bases, leaving 14 bases between them. Germline CDR1 and CDR2: MGHRA and YSYEKL. This CDR3 has 14 amino acids. The CDR3 protein is CASSHLGGGNEQYF. The CDR3 DNA reads as TGCGCCAGCAGCCACCTTGGAGGGGGGAACGAGCAGTACTTC.

The rearrangement joins TRBV15 to TRBJ1-2; D is undetermined. Per the germline V gene, CDR1 is LNHNV and CDR2 is YYDKDF (reference sequence). There are 15 residues in the CDR3. The ends were cut back, 0 bases at V and 2 bases at J, with 10 bases in the middle. The CDR3 sequence is CATSRDRQRNYGYTF. For the CDR3, the DNA is TGTGCCACCAGCAGAGATCGGCAGAGGAACTATGGCTACACCTTC.

This clone has only one observation. J is TRBJ1-6 and V is TRBV6-1; D remains ambiguous. V lost 1 base and J lost 7, with 11 bases in between. CDR3 length equals 15 residues. Germline values: CDR1 MNHNS, CDR2 SASEGT. CDR3 nucleotide sequence: TGTGCCAGCAGTGAAGTTCGGGGAGTAAATTCACCCCTCCACTTT. Protein sequence: CASSEVRGVNSPLHF.